Below, 25 T cell receptor beta chains from the same sample are listed, as sequenced in a study of T-cell memory formation after mild COVID-19. TCRdb processed the 5' RACE reads anew with MiXCR; each CDR3 protein has one entry. The table records more than 120,000 distinct CDR3 sequences, roughly 19% of them present only once. Sequences were obtained from PBMCs or a T cell subset sorted from them (not recorded which). The receptors here all came from an adult woman who had mild COVID-19 (a few samples of this study predate the infection). Cell type and time point are not known.

Many counts were recorded for this clonotype. CDR3 region: CASSISGGNTGELFF. The CDR3 DNA reads TGTGCCAGCTCCATAAGCGGGGGGAACACCGGGGAGCTGTTTTTT. This chain uses TRBV7-3 with TRBJ2-2, with 8 bases aligning to TRBD2. The germline V gene has CDR1 SGHTA and CDR2 FQGTGA. This CDR3 has 15 residues. V lost 8 bases, J lost 1 base, and 6 bases stayed unmatched. The full variable domain, its missing parts supplied by reference TRBV7-3 and TRBJ2-2, is GAGVSQTPSNKVTEKGKYVELRCDPISGHTALYWYRQSLGQGPEFLIYFQGTGAADDSGLPNDRFFAVRPEGSVSTLKIQRTERGDSAVYLCASSISGGNTGELFFGEGSRLTVL.

This clonotype was seen a few times. V gene TRBV12-3 or TRBV12-4 combines with J gene TRBJ2-1; 7 bases align to TRBD1. V shed 5 bases, J shed 2 bases, and the junction held 9 bases outside the gene matches. The length of the CDR3 is 16 residues. The CDR3 is CASSQPDRDPYNEQFF. The CDR3 region has the DNA TGTGCCAGCAGTCAGCCAGACAGGGATCCCTACAATGAGCAGTTCTTC.

This clonotype has just a few counts. The chain combines TRBV20-1 with TRBJ2-3; 8 nucleotides align to TRBD2. The CDR3 has 15 amino acids. V lost 1 base and J lost 3; bases outside the gene matches: 6. Germline V lookup: CDR1 DFQATT, CDR2 SNEGSKA (reference sequence). DNA for the CDR3: TGCAGTGCTAGAGTAACTAGCGGCGAGACAGATACGCAGTATTTT. The encoded protein is CSARVTSGETDTQYF.

The gene calls are TRBV12-3 or TRBV12-4 and TRBJ2-6, with D tentatively TRBD1 (5 bases). The CDR3 is 15 residues long. The germline V and J ends were trimmed by 5 bases and 9 bases, with 17 bases remaining between them. The CDR3 nucleotides are TGTGCCAGCAGTGACTCTACAGGTGCGGTCAACGTCCTGACTTTC. This encodes CASSDSTGAVNVLTF.

A few counts support this clonotype. The chain uses TRBV5-1 and TRBJ1-6; 9 bases are a match to TRBD1. CDR1 is SGHRS and CDR2 is YFSETQ in the germline V gene. After removal of 2 bases from V and 7 bases from J, the junction contained 1 base not matched to a gene. This CDR3 spans 14 amino acids. CDR3 DNA sequence: TGCGCCAGCAGCTTTGGACAGGGGAATTCACCCCTCCACTTT. Its translation is CASSFGQGNSPLHF. Based on the CDR3 plus reference TRBV5-1 and TRBJ1-6, the full variable domain is KAGVTQTPRYLIKTRGQQVTLSCSPISGHRSVSWYQQTPGQGLQFLFEYFSETQRNKGNFPGRFSGRQFSNSRSEMNVSTLELGDSALYLCASSFGQGNSPLHFGNGTRLTVT.

This clonotype was detected a few times. The chain joins TRBV6-6 to TRBJ1-5; D is ambiguous. The CDR3 spans 15 residues. Trimming removed 0 bases from V and 3 bases from J, with 9 bases in between. From germline, CDR1 is MNHNY and CDR2 SVGAGI (reference sequence). For the CDR3, the DNA is TGTGCCAGCAGTTACTCGCTGCCAGACAATCAGCCCCAGCATTTT. Residues: CASSYSLPDNQPQHF.

This clonotype was seen a handful of times. The chain is built from TRBV12-3 or TRBV12-4 and TRBJ1-6, with a weak D call TRBD1 (6 bases). The CDR3 loop spans 15 amino acids. Trimming shortened V by 6 bases and J by 3 bases, and 12 bases separated the two germline ends. The CDR3 sequence: CASSRGSGYNSPLHF. CDR3 in DNA: TGTGCCAGCAGCAGGGGAAGTGGCTATAATTCACCCCTCCACTTT.

This clonotype was detected ten times or more. The V call is TRBV7-2, the J call TRBJ2-7; 8 bases are a match to TRBD2. CDR3 length equals 15 residues. V trimming: 2 bases; J trimming: 1 base; junction bases outside the gene matches: 4. Per the germline V gene, CDR1 is SGHTA and CDR2 is FQGNSA. The CDR3 bases are TGTGCCAGCAGCTTAAAGACTAGCGATTCCTACGAGCAGTACTTC. This translates into CASSLKTSDSYEQYF.

This clonotype has more than one count but fewer than ten. The V call is TRBV7-2, the J call TRBJ2-2; no clear D gene. The CDR3 runs 13 residues. V gave up 3 bases and J gave up 3 bases, with 5 bases separating them. Per the germline V gene, CDR1 is SGHTA and CDR2 is FQGNSA. Written as DNA, the CDR3 is TGTGCCAGCAGCTTCGCGGACACCGGGGAGCTGTTTTTT. Translation: CASSFADTGELFF.

This clonotype was seen a handful of times. This chain connects TRBV9 to TRBJ2-1, with 9 bases fitting TRBD2. Germline values: CDR1 SGDLS, CDR2 YYNGEE. The CDR3 extends over 18 amino acids. Trimming at V came to 4 bases and at J to 8 bases, leaving 19 bases not matched to a gene. CDR3 DNA: TGTGCCAGCAGCCCGAGGGCATTTGTGGCGGGAGGGCCCCATGAGCAGTTCTTC. This gives the protein CASSPRAFVAGGPHEQFF.

The chain joins TRBV20-1 to TRBJ2-7; 9 nucleotides line up with TRBD1. The V gene's germline CDR1 is DFQATT and CDR2 SNEGSKA (reference sequence). V trimming: 7 bases; J trimming: 2 bases; junction bases outside the gene matches: 3. CDR3 size: 12 residues. The CDR3 DNA is TGCAGTGGGCGGACAGGGGCCTACGAGCAGTACTTC. Its protein product is CSGRTGAYEQYF.

This chain links TRBV7-2 with TRBJ2-1; D is unresolved. The V and J ends lost 0 bases and 7 bases respectively, with 7 bases between them. Germline assignment: CDR1 SGHTA and CDR2 FQGNSA. CDR3 size: 13 residues. The CDR3 reads CASSLAPSNEQFF. In DNA, the CDR3 is TGTGCCAGCAGCTTAGCGCCCAGTAATGAGCAGTTCTTC. The whole variable domain, filled in from reference TRBV7-2 and TRBJ2-1, reads GAGVSQSPSNKVTEKGKDVELRCDPISGHTALYWYRQSLGQGLEFLIYFQGNSAPDKSGLPSDRFSAERTGGSVSTLTIQRTQQEDSAVYLCASSLAPSNEQFFGPGTRLTVL.

The genes are TRBV7-2 and TRBJ2-7; 7 positions match TRBD2. The CDR3 has 13 residues. J lost 5 bases, V lost 5 bases, and 6 bases had no gene match. Germline lookup yields CDR1 SGHTA and CDR2 FQGNSA. The CDR3 bases are TGTGCCAGCAGCCCGCGGGGGACCCACGAGCAGTACTTC. Its translation is CASSPRGTHEQYF. Looking up the rest from reference TRBV7-2 and TRBJ2-7 gives the full variable domain: GAGVSQSPSNKVTEKGKDVELRCDPISGHTALYWYRQSLGQGLEFLIYFQGNSAPDKSGLPSDRFSAERTGGSVSTLTIQRTQQEDSAVYLCASSPRGTHEQYFGPGTRLTVT.

This chain connects TRBV7-2 to TRBJ1-4; TRBD1 agrees at 7 bases. The germline V gene encodes CDR1 SGHTA and CDR2 FQGNSA. V was pared by 5 bases and J by 4 bases, with 7 bases of the junction left unmatched. This CDR3 has 15 residues. Here the CDR3 DNA reads TGTGCCAGCAGCGGACGGACAGGACGTAATGAAAAACTGTTTTTT. It yields the protein CASSGRTGRNEKLFF.

The V and J genes are TRBV5-1 and TRBJ2-1, with D maybe TRBD2 (6 bases). The CDR3 covers 15 residues. From germline, CDR1 is SGHRS and CDR2 YFSETQ. The ends were cut back, 4 bases at V and 3 bases at J, with 14 bases in the middle. The CDR3 DNA sequence: TGCGCCAGCAGCCATCAAGCGGGCTACTACAATGAGCAGTTCTTC. Translated, it gives CASSHQAGYYNEQFF. The whole variable domain, remainder taken from reference TRBV5-1 and TRBJ2-1, is KAGVTQTPRYLIKTRGQQVTLSCSPISGHRSVSWYQQTPGQGLQFLFEYFSETQRNKGNFPGRFSGRQFSNSRSEMNVSTLELGDSALYLCASSHQAGYYNEQFFGPGTRLTVL.

The chain combines TRBV5-1 with TRBJ2-1, with 11 bases aligning to TRBD1. Germline V gene lookup returns CDR1 SGHRS and CDR2 YFSETQ. V dropped 3 bases and J dropped 2; count of bases not matched to a gene: 4. The CDR3 runs to 16 residues. DNA for the CDR3: TGCGCCAGCAGCTCGCTGGGACAGGGGGCCTACAATGAGCAGTTCTTC. Translated: CASSSLGQGAYNEQFF.

This clonotype occurred a few times. The chain is built from TRBV7-3 and TRBJ2-1, with 7 nucleotides matching TRBD2. Germline assignment: CDR1 SGHTA and CDR2 FQGTGA. This CDR3 has 16 residues. The V segment lost 5 bases and the J segment 2 bases; nucleotides outside the gene matches: 9. CDR3 DNA sequence: TGTGCCAGCAGCCTTATCCCCCGGGGGGCCTACAATGAGCAGTTCTTC. It translates to CASSLIPRGAYNEQFF. Drawing the rest from reference TRBV7-3 and TRBJ2-1, the complete variable domain is GAGVSQTPSNKVTEKGKYVELRCDPISGHTALYWYRQSLGQGPEFLIYFQGTGAADDSGLPNDRFFAVRPEGSVSTLKIQRTERGDSAVYLCASSLIPRGAYNEQFFGPGTRLTVL.

This clonotype was counted between two and nine times. The genes are TRBV24-1 and TRBJ1-2; no firm D call. V shed 5 bases and J shed 8 bases, with 8 bases lying between them. This CDR3 is 11 amino acids long. The germline V gene has CDR1 KGHDR and CDR2 SFDVKD. CDR3 residues: CATSGLLGYTF. The DNA of the CDR3 is TGTGCCACCAGTGGTCTTCTCGGCTACACCTTC.

This clonotype was seen a few times. This rearrangement joins TRBV11-2 to TRBJ2-5; D not certain. Germline CDR1 SGHAT, CDR2 FQNNGV. The V gene lost 2 bases and the J gene lost 1 base, with 5 bases spanning the gap. This CDR3 contains 13 residues. The CDR3 spells CASSLFIQETQYF. In DNA, the CDR3 is TGTGCCAGCAGCTTATTCATCCAAGAGACCCAGTACTTC.

This clonotype was counted ten times or more. This chain connects TRBV5-1 to TRBJ1-1, with 7 bases aligning to TRBD1. V trimming: 7 bases; J trimming: 1 base; junction bases outside the gene matches: 10. This CDR3 region has 15 residues. Per the germline V gene, CDR1 is SGHRS and CDR2 is YFSETQ. CDR3 sequence (DNA): TGCGCCAGCCGCCTCCCAGGGGGGTCGAACACTGAAGCTTTCTTT. This codes for CASRLPGGSNTEAFF.

The chain joins TRBV7-9 to TRBJ1-1, with TRBD1 matching 8 bases. Germline V gene data show CDR1 as SEHNR and CDR2 as FQNEAQ (reference sequence). The CDR3 totals 14 residues. Trimming removed 6 bases from V and 5 bases from J; junction bases left unmatched: 8. The CDR3 is CASSLLQGVTEAFF. CDR3 nucleotides: TGTGCCAGCAGTTTACTACAGGGGGTGACTGAAGCTTTCTTT.

The chain combines TRBV7-2 with TRBJ2-2; D could derive from TRBD1 or TRBD2 (5 bases each). This CDR3 comprises 16 residues. Trimming cost V 3 bases and J 2 bases, with 13 bases left between them. CDR1 and CDR2 (germline): SGHTA, FQGNSA. Here the CDR3 reads CASSLYRGINTGELFF. CDR3 DNA sequence: TGTGCCAGCAGCTTGTACCGGGGCATTAACACCGGGGAGCTGTTTTTT.

J is TRBJ2-5 and V is TRBV5-1; 8 bases line up with TRBD1. This CDR3 is 15 amino acids long. Germline V gene sequence: CDR1 SGHRS, CDR2 YFSETQ. Trimming took 9 bases from V and 7 from J; bases not matched to a gene: 17. The CDR3 loop reads CATQLQTGAVGTQYF. DNA for the CDR3: TGCGCCACCCAACTCCAGACAGGGGCTGTAGGGACCCAGTACTTC.

In its sample, this clonotype was seen a few times. This chain connects TRBV9 to TRBJ1-2; TRBD1 agrees at 7 bases. Germline V gene lookup returns CDR1 SGDLS and CDR2 YYNGEE. The ends lost 0 bases at V and 7 bases at J; junction bases unmatched: 9. CDR3 size: 15 residues. The CDR3 bases are TGTGCCAGCAGCGTAGCGACAGGGCGTTCGGGTGGCTACACCTTC. Amino acids: CASSVATGRSGGYTF.

A few counts support this clonotype. The CDR3 DNA is TGCGCCAGCAGCTTTACGGCGGGGGGAAGCACAGATACGCAGTATTTT. Residues: CASSFTAGGSTDTQYF. The gene calls are TRBV5-1 and TRBJ2-3; 8 bases align to TRBD2. The V gene end was trimmed by 2 bases and the J gene end by 0 bases; junction bases not matched to a gene: 5. Germline V CDR1 and CDR2: SGHRS, YFSETQ. The CDR3 consists of 16 residues.